The 3 T cell receptor beta chains below come from one sample, sequenced in a study of Ad26.COV2.S vaccination and SARS-CoV-2 variants (dated by TCRdb to the early 2020s). This sample's treatment or condition label indicates: 15 to 20 received Ad26.COV2.S at low or high dose, single or two shots; 5 received placebo; per-sample allocation not given. Repertoires of vaccine and placebo recipients were sequenced from samples collected on day 63 after the first injection. Library preparation employed the immunoSEQ multiplex PCR assay. The table comes from immuneACCESS by way of TCRdb, which keeps in-frame sequences with V and J called. Part of the clones is missing from these tables; in studies checked, under half for an unresolved V gene and the rest for unknown reasons. The sample table lists more than 250,000 clones, about 89% of them with a count of one. About 3.5% of the sample lies in the top ten.

This specimen was peripheral blood, taken in a trial of Ad26.COV2.S vaccine versus placebo. Receptors were obtained from a person between 18 and 65 years old who received the Ad26.COV2.S COVID-19 vaccine or a placebo.

This chain links TRBV5-3 with TRBJ2-2; 7 positions agree with TRBD1. TRBV5-3 is marked as an open reading frame, function uncertain. There are 15 residues in the CDR3. J gave up 6 bases and V 0 bases, and 5 bases lay outside the gene matches. In nucleotides, the CDR3 is TGTGCCAGAAGCTTGGCAATACAGGGGTCCGGGGAGCTGTTTTTT. It specifies CARSLAIQGSGELFF.

V and J are TRBV7-8 and TRBJ2-2; D may be TRBD2 (5 bases). Trimming removed 2 bases from V and 8 bases from J, with 9 bases in between. Germline V gives CDR1 SGHVS, CDR2 FQNEAQ. The CDR3 contains 13 residues. The CDR3 DNA reads as TGTGCCAGCAGCTTAACTAGTTCGGGGGAGCTGTTTTTT. Amino acid sequence: CASSLTSSGELFF.

The chain employs TRBV18 and TRBJ2-5, with D unresolved. Germline loops: CDR1 KGHSH, CDR2 LQKENI. Trimming cost V 2 bases and J 1 base, with 11 bases left between them. The CDR3 is 15 residues long. CDR3 in DNA: TGTGCCAGCTCACCATTTCACCCATCCCAAGAGACCCAGTACTTC. Translated: CASSPFHPSQETQYF.